The 30 T cell receptor beta chains below all came from one sample that was sequenced in a study of CD8 T cells in ankylosing spondylitis (dated by TCRdb to 2016 to 2017). Paper-wide results and their limitations: Blood from ankylosing spondylitis patients appeared to be characterized by a TCR beta motif made up of fewer than ten highly homologous amino acid variants.

The antigens these receptors bind are not known. The library was produced with 5' RACE. Sequencing relied on an Illumina HiSeq 2500. The raw public data were reprocessed by TCRdb itself: fastp quality trimming at Q25, MiXCR clonotype calling, in-frame beta chains only. Duplicate CDR3 protein sequences are folded into a single record with the most common DNA and genes. This sample holds around 100,000 distinct CDR3 sequences; approximately 8.9% were observed only once. Of the sample, approximately 29% is held by the ten largest clones. Sequenced sample: blood, either unsorted or a sorted T cell fraction (not recorded which). All receptors come from a male donor with ankylosing spondylitis.

This clonotype was counted many times. The gene calls are TRBV12-3 or TRBV12-4 and TRBJ2-7; TRBD2 agrees at 12 bases. CDR3 length: 14 residues. V shed 5 bases, J shed 4 bases, and the junction held 3 bases outside the gene matches. CDR3 sequence (DNA): TGTGCCAGCAGTACTAGCGGGAGGTCGTACGAGCAGTACTTC. Its protein is CASSTSGRSYEQYF.

This clonotype was seen more than once but under ten times. The gene calls are TRBV27 and TRBJ1-6, with D hard to call. Between the trimmed V and J ends, which lost 8 bases and 8 bases, there was a span of 19 bases. The CDR3 contains 15 residues. Germline V gives CDR1 MNHEY, CDR2 SMNVEV (reference sequence). CDR3 sequence (DNA): TGTGCCAGCGGCCCGACCAGGCATTGGGATTCACCCCTCCACTTT. This sequence encodes CASGPTRHWDSPLHF.

This clonotype was counted many times. DNA of the CDR3: TGCAGCGTTGTGGAGGAGTGGAGCACTGAAGCTTTCTTT. This gives the protein CSVVEEWSTEAFF. The chain uses TRBV29-1 and TRBJ1-1; D is unresolved. Germline values: CDR1 SQVTM, CDR2 ANQGSEA. Trimming stripped 4 bases from V and 4 bases from J, with 13 bases between. The CDR3 is 13 residues long.

The J gene is TRBJ1-2, the V gene TRBV27, with a weak D call TRBD1 (5 bases). V dropped 1 base and J dropped 8 bases, with 20 bases sitting between them. The CDR3 contains 16 residues. CDR1 and CDR2 (germline): MNHEY, SMNVEV (reference sequence). The CDR3 sequence is CASSLLAGGTYGGYTF. The CDR3 nucleotides read TGTGCCAGCAGTTTATTGGCCGGGGGGACCTACGGCGGCTACACCTTC.

V is TRBV5-6 and J is TRBJ2-2, with D unresolved. With 5 bases removed from V and 1 base from J, the gap between germline ends came to 3 bases. CDR3 length: 12 residues. The germline CDR1 and CDR2 sequences are SGHDT and YYEEEE. CDR3 bases: TGTGCCAGCAGTAAGAACACCGGGGAGCTGTTTTTT. Translation: CASSKNTGELFF.

V and J are TRBV7-9 and TRBJ1-4; the match to TRBD1 covers 8 bases. Germline V gene data show CDR1 as SEHNR and CDR2 as FQNEAQ (reference sequence). After removal of 5 bases from V and 7 bases from J, the junction contained 6 bases not matched to a gene. The CDR3 consists of 14 residues. This CDR3 is CASSPTGESEKLFF. CDR3 nucleotide sequence: TGTGCCAGCAGCCCGACAGGGGAGAGTGAAAAACTGTTTTTT.

This clonotype was detected a few times. The chain combines TRBV11-2 with TRBJ2-5; 8 bases fit TRBD2. Germline CDR1 is SGHAT and CDR2 is FQNNGV. V shed 5 bases and J 3 bases; nucleotides not matched to a gene: 20. This CDR3 has 19 amino acids. CDR3 nucleotide sequence: TGTGCCAGCAGCCCACACAAGCGGGGGCGGGAGGCCGAAAAAGAGACCCAGTACTTC. Its protein is CASSPHKRGREAEKETQYF.

V is TRBV14 and J is TRBJ2-3, with unresolved D. The germline gives CDR1 SGHDN, CDR2 FVKESK. There are 14 residues in the CDR3. Trimming removed 4 bases from V and 1 base from J, with 9 bases in between. In nucleotides, the CDR3 is TGTGCCAGCAGCCCAGTAGGAGGCACAGATACGCAGTATTTT. Translating it yields CASSPVGGTDTQYF.

This clonotype has ten or more counts. The chain couples TRBV11-2 to TRBJ2-1; TRBD2 aligns across 8 bases. CDR1 and CDR2 from the germline V gene are SGHAT and FQNNGV. The CDR3 totals 15 residues. The trim removed 4 bases at V and 2 bases at J, leaving 4 bases unmatched. The DNA of the CDR3 is TGTGCCAGCAGCTCGAGCGGGAGCGCCTACAATGAGCAGTTCTTC. Translating it yields CASSSSGSAYNEQFF.

This clonotype was observed at least ten times. The V gene is TRBV10-3, the J gene TRBJ2-7; 9 positions match TRBD1. Germline V gives CDR1 ENHRY, CDR2 SYGVKD. V gave up 2 bases and J gave up 5 bases; unmatched junction bases: 13. This CDR3 spans 17 amino acids. Here the CDR3 reads CAISEPGTGFGRDEQYF. Here the CDR3 DNA reads TGTGCCATCAGTGAGCCCGGGACAGGGTTTGGGCGAGACGAGCAGTACTTC.

This clonotype was seen only a few times. The J gene is TRBJ2-2, the V gene TRBV15; 8 nucleotides match TRBD2. With V trimmed by 9 bases and J by 0 bases, 3 bases remained unmatched. The length of the CDR3 is 14 residues. Germline V lookup: CDR1 LNHNV, CDR2 YYDKDF (reference sequence). CDR3 region: CATKAGANTGELFF. The CDR3 bases are TGTGCCACGAAAGCGGGGGCGAACACCGGGGAGCTGTTTTTT. Filled out from reference TRBV15 and TRBJ2-2, the complete variable domain reads DAMVIQNPRYQVTQFGKPVTLSCSQTLNHNVMYWYQQKSSQAPKLLFHYYDKDFNNEADTPDNFQSRRPNTSFCFLDIRSPGLGDTAMYLCATKAGANTGELFFGEGSRLTVL.

The gene calls are TRBV25-1 and TRBJ2-5; no firm D call. Germline CDR1 and CDR2: MGHDK and SYGVNS. The CDR3 is made up of 13 amino acids. Trimming removed 3 bases at V and 5 bases at J, with 10 bases between. CDR3 bases: TGTGCCAGCAGTGATGTCCGTGGGGAGACCCAGTACTTC. This encodes CASSDVRGETQYF. The complete variable domain, with remaining parts taken from reference TRBV25-1 and TRBJ2-5, reads EADIYQTPRYLVIGTGKKITLECSQTMGHDKMYWYQQDPGMELHLIHYSYGVNSTEKGDLSSESTVSRIRTEHFPLTLESARPSHTSQYLCASSDVRGETQYFGPGTRLLVL.

This sequence joins TRBV21-1 and TRBJ1-6; the table's D gene call, TRBD1, was not cross checked with the DNA. TRBV21-1 is tagged as a pseudogene. CDR3 length: 18 residues. Here the CDR3 DNA reads TGTGCCAGCAGCAACCCTAACAGGGGGATTGTGAGTAATTCACCCCTCCACTTT. Translating gives CASSNPNRGIVSNSPLHF.

This clonotype was recorded many times. The gene calls are TRBV12-3 or TRBV12-4 and TRBJ1-3; D is possibly TRBD1 (6 bases). Trimming shortened V by 4 bases and J by 4 bases, and 14 bases separated the two germline ends. This CDR3 region has 15 residues. CDR3 sequence reads: CASSSSTGSGNTIYF. In DNA, the CDR3 is TGTGCCAGCAGTTCCTCTACAGGGTCGGGAAACACCATATATTTT.

The table lists this clonotype with a few counts. The chain has TRBV5-1 and TRBJ2-1, with TRBD1 matching over 9 bases. The CDR3 runs 15 residues. V lost 4 bases to trimming and J lost 7 bases; unmatched junction nucleotides: 9. Germline loops: CDR1 SGHRS, CDR2 YFSETQ. In DNA form, the CDR3 reads TGCGCCAGCAGCCCTACAGGGGGCTCTTTTAATGAGCAGTTCTTC. This codes for CASSPTGGSFNEQFF. Complete variable domain (other parts from reference TRBV5-1 and TRBJ2-1): KAGVTQTPRYLIKTRGQQVTLSCSPISGHRSVSWYQQTPGQGLQFLFEYFSETQRNKGNFPGRFSGRQFSNSRSEMNVSTLELGDSALYLCASSPTGGSFNEQFFGPGTRLTVL.

This clonotype occurred a few times. This chain uses TRBV3-1 with TRBJ2-1; 8 nucleotides line up with TRBD2. This CDR3 contains 18 residues. The J segment lost 5 bases and the V segment lost 4 bases, leaving 16 bases of the junction unmatched. In germline, CDR1 is LGHDT, CDR2 YNNKEL (reference sequence). CDR3 region: CASSPPLPAGDPDNEQFF. In DNA form, the CDR3 reads TGTGCCAGCAGCCCCCCACTTCCAGCGGGAGATCCCGACAATGAGCAGTTCTTC.

The chain carries TRBV6-4 and TRBJ2-1, with TRBD2 matching 12 bases. This CDR3 spans 17 amino acids. From germline, CDR1 is MRHNA and CDR2 SNTAGT. Trimming took 5 bases from V and 9 from J; bases not matched to a gene: 14. The CDR3, as DNA: TGTGCCAGCAGTAGCGATCTAGCGGGAGGGCGGGGGTTTGAGCAGTTCTTC. Protein product: CASSSDLAGGRGFEQFF.

This clonotype was observed many times. The V call is TRBV16, the J call TRBJ2-1, with D hard to call. The CDR3 spans 12 residues. V was cut by 0 bases and J by 6 bases, with 3 bases left in between. Germline V gives CDR1 KGHSY, CDR2 FQNENV. CDR3 sequence reads: CASSQSLNEQFF. The CDR3 region has the DNA TGTGCCAGCAGCCAATCCCTCAATGAGCAGTTCTTC.

This clonotype has ten or more counts. This chain's CDR3 is CASSQGQSLSYEQYV. In DNA, the CDR3 is TGTGCCAGCAGCCAAGGACAGTCGCTCTCCTACGAGCAGTACGTC. The V and J genes are TRBV3-1 and TRBJ2-7; D possibly corresponds to TRBD1 (5 bases). Trimming took off 1 base at V and 0 bases at J, with 10 bases between the two ends. The CDR3 contains 15 residues. The germline gives CDR1 LGHDT, CDR2 YNNKEL (reference sequence).

Ten or more counts support this clonotype. The V call is TRBV7-9, the J call TRBJ2-1, with 13 bases identical to TRBD2. This CDR3 has 16 amino acids. Germline V gives CDR1 SEHNR, CDR2 FQNEAQ (reference sequence). V lost 0 bases and J lost 10; bases outside the gene matches: 6. CDR3 sequence (DNA): TGTGCCAGCAGCTTAGCTGGACTAGCGGGAGTAAACGAGCAGTTCTTC. Translated, it gives CASSLAGLAGVNEQFF.

This rearrangement joins TRBV27 to TRBJ1-5; D possibly corresponds to TRBD1 (5 bases). CDR1 and CDR2 from the germline V gene are MNHEY and SMNVEV (reference sequence). CDR3 length: 14 residues. Trimming took off 3 bases at V and 6 bases at J, with 12 bases between the two ends. In DNA, the CDR3 is TGTGCCAGCAGTTTGCAGGGAGATGTTCAGCCCCAGCATTTT. Protein: CASSLQGDVQPQHF.

This clonotype was counted ten times or more. The chain couples TRBV29-1 to TRBJ2-4, with a weak D call TRBD2 (5 bases). CDR3 length equals 13 residues. Between the trimmed V and J ends, which lost 1 base and 9 bases, there was a span of 13 bases. Per germline, CDR1 SQVTM and CDR2 ANQGSEA. CDR3 amino acids: CSVEGDEGLIQYF. As DNA, the CDR3 is TGCAGCGTTGAAGGTGACGAGGGCCTCATTCAGTACTTC.

This clonotype has at least ten counts. The V gene is TRBV7-9, the J gene TRBJ2-1, with 8 bases lining up with TRBD1. Germline V gene sequence: CDR1 SEHNR, CDR2 FQNEAQ (reference sequence). The J segment lost 8 bases and the V segment lost 1 base, leaving 7 bases of the junction unmatched. This CDR3 contains 15 residues. CDR3 bases: TGTGCCAGCAGCTTAGAAAGGACAGGGATCCATGAGCAGTTCTTC. It codes for CASSLERTGIHEQFF.

This clonotype was found a few times. The gene calls are TRBV7-9 and TRBJ2-1; TRBD1 matches 7 bases. The CDR3 is made up of 15 amino acids. The V gene end was trimmed by 2 bases and the J gene end by 7 bases; junction bases not matched to a gene: 8. Germline V lookup: CDR1 SEHNR, CDR2 FQNEAQ (reference sequence). CDR3 nucleotides: TGTGCCAGCAGCTTATTGTACAGGGGTGTGAATGAGCAGTTCTTC. Amino acids: CASSLLYRGVNEQFF.

This clonotype occurred many times. The chain uses TRBV7-9 and TRBJ2-1, with D possibly TRBD1 on 6 matching bases. Per germline, CDR1 SEHNR and CDR2 FQNEAQ (reference sequence). The ends were cut back, 5 bases at V and 0 bases at J, with 11 bases in the middle. This CDR3 has 15 residues. For the CDR3, the DNA is TGTGCCAGCAGCCCGGACAGCAGCTCCTACAATGAGCAGTTCTTC. It codes for CASSPDSSSYNEQFF.

The sample holds a few counts of this clonotype. The chain couples TRBV9 to TRBJ1-6, with 9 bases aligning to TRBD1. This CDR3 is 15 amino acids long. Trimming at V came to 3 bases and at J to 9 bases, leaving 7 bases not matched to a gene. The V gene's germline CDR1 is SGDLS and CDR2 YYNGEE. For the CDR3, the DNA is TGTGCCAGCAGCGGACGACAGGGGGATAGTTCACCCCTCCACTTT. This encodes CASSGRQGDSSPLHF.

The V and J genes are TRBV25-1 and TRBJ2-1; 12 bases are shared with TRBD2. Germline CDR1 MGHDK, CDR2 SYGVNS. This CDR3 is 17 amino acids long. The ends lost 3 bases at V and 6 bases at J; junction bases unmatched: 9. CDR3 region: CASSDQKTSGSLNEQFF. CDR3 DNA sequence: TGTGCCAGCAGTGATCAGAAGACTAGCGGGAGTCTCAATGAGCAGTTCTTC. Combining the CDR3 with reference TRBV25-1 and TRBJ2-1 gives the whole variable domain EADIYQTPRYLVIGTGKKITLECSQTMGHDKMYWYQQDPGMELHLIHYSYGVNSTEKGDLSSESTVSRIRTEHFPLTLESARPSHTSQYLCASSDQKTSGSLNEQFFGPGTRLTVL.

This clonotype was seen a handful of times. The chain has TRBV2 and TRBJ2-5; 8 bases agree with TRBD2. The CDR3 length is 16 residues. CDR1 SNHLY and CDR2 FYNNEI come from the germline V gene. V gave up 3 bases and J gave up 2 bases; unmatched junction bases: 8. CDR3 nucleotides: TGTGCCAGCAGTGAGGTCGGTAGCGGGGAACAAGAGACCCAGTACTTC. Translating it yields CASSEVGSGEQETQYF.

This clonotype was recorded at least ten times. The chain combines TRBV14 with TRBJ2-1; D is uncertain. The germline CDR1 and CDR2 sequences are SGHDN and FVKESK. The CDR3 has 15 residues. V was shortened by 5 bases and J by 7 bases, with 18 bases between the two germline ends. In DNA form, the CDR3 reads TGTGCCAGCAGCTTACCGTTTGCCCCCGCTAATGAGCAGTTCTTC. Protein: CASSLPFAPANEQFF.

The gene calls are TRBV10-3 and TRBJ2-1; the match to TRBD2 covers 9 bases. The CDR3 consists of 20 residues. V trimming: 4 bases; J trimming: 0 bases; junction bases outside the gene matches: 16. Germline V gene sequence: CDR1 ENHRY, CDR2 SYGVKD. The CDR3 nucleotides are TGTGCCATCAGTGGCCAGCCTATGCCTAGCGGGGCCAGCTCCTACAATGAGCAGTTCTTC. This encodes CAISGQPMPSGASSYNEQFF.